The rows below give T cell receptor beta chains drawn from one sample of a study of molecular identifiers for immune sequencing clone quantification. TCRdb ran MiXCR on the PCR reads and lists one entry per CDR3 protein. Seen here are roughly 320,000 distinct CDR3 sequences, roughly 23% observed once, and the top ten hold 0.81%. Sequencing was carried out using naive CD8+ T cells from blood, with Jurkat cell RNA spiked in. Receptors originate from a human donor in good health. Some libraries in this study had Jurkat cell RNA spiked in. Each CDR3 is given with its conserved first and last residue. The D gene is left open where the match is weak. The listing skips clone size in some rows; elsewhere it reads once, few, many or a size class.

CDR3 DNA: TGTGCCAGCAGCCTAACCCTCAATGAGCAGTTCTTC
CDR3 protein: CASSLTLNEQFF
clone size: few
J gene: TRBJ2-1
D gene: .
V gene: TRBV25-1

CDR3 DNA: TGTGCTAGTGGTTTGCTACCTAGGCGAAGGACAGACGTGTACAATGAGCAGTTCTTC
CDR3 protein: CASGLLPRRRTDVYNEQFF
clone size: few
J gene: TRBJ2-1
D gene: .
V gene: TRBV12-5

CDR3 DNA: TGTGCCAGCAGCCAACTTGAGACAGGGGGCCCCACAGATACGCAGTATTTT
CDR3 protein: CASSQLETGGPTDTQYF
clone size: few
J gene: TRBJ2-3
D gene: TRBD1
V gene: TRBV14

CDR3 DNA: TGTGCCTGGAGTGTAGCTAACCACCAAGAGACCCAGTACTTC
CDR3 protein: CAWSVANHQETQYF
clone size: many
J gene: TRBJ2-5
D gene: .
V gene: TRBV30

CDR3 DNA: TGCAGTGCTGGTCGACTAGCGGGGGGCTACACAGATACGCAGTATTTT
CDR3 protein: CSAGRLAGGYTDTQYF
clone size: many
J gene: TRBJ2-3
D gene: TRBD2
V gene: TRBV20-1

CDR3 DNA: TGTGCCAGCAGCATCGGACCGCTCGCAACTAACTATGGCTACACCTTC
CDR3 protein: CASSIGPLATNYGYTF
clone size: many
J gene: TRBJ1-2
D gene: .
V gene: TRBV5-6

CDR3 DNA: TGCAGTGCTAGAGTCATCAACGAGCAGTACTTC
CDR3 protein: CSARVINEQYF
clone size: many
J gene: TRBJ2-7
D gene: .
V gene: TRBV20-1

CDR3 DNA: TGCGCCAGCAGCCAAGAGAGAGACAGGCATAACAGCAATCAGCCCCAGCATTTT
CDR3 protein: CASSQERDRHNSNQPQHF
clone size: many
J gene: TRBJ1-5
D gene: .
V gene: TRBV4-3

CDR3 DNA: TGCAGCACAAAGTGGGGGAATGAGCAGTTCTTC
CDR3 protein: CSTKWGNEQFF
clone size: few
J gene: TRBJ2-1
D gene: .
V gene: TRBV20-1

CDR3 DNA: TGCAGTGCTACCGGACGCAGGGGCCTTTCAGATACGCAGTATTTT
CDR3 protein: CSATGRRGLSDTQYF
clone size: many
J gene: TRBJ2-3
D gene: .
V gene: TRBV20-1

CDR3 DNA: TGTGCCAGCAGCTTAGGATACCGGTTGCCCGAGCAGTACTTC
CDR3 protein: CASSLGYRLPEQYF
clone size: .
J gene: TRBJ2-7
D gene: .
V gene: TRBV11-3

CDR3 DNA: TGTGCCAGTAGTATTAGCGGGGGCCTCCTTGATACGCAGTATTTT
CDR3 protein: CASSISGGLLDTQYF
clone size: .
J gene: TRBJ2-3
D gene: TRBD2
V gene: TRBV19

CDR3 DNA: TGTGCCAGCAGCCAAGTGCAGGGGTCGAACACCGGGGAGCTGTTTTTT
CDR3 protein: CASSQVQGSNTGELFF
clone size: many
J gene: TRBJ2-2
D gene: .
V gene: TRBV3-1

CDR3 DNA: TGCAGTGCTGTCTCGGGGGAAGCCTTAAGCTACGAGCAGTACTTC
CDR3 protein: CSAVSGEALSYEQYF
clone size: few
J gene: TRBJ2-7
D gene: .
V gene: TRBV20-1

CDR3 DNA: TGTGCCAGCACCCACCCGGCAGGGTTTAACACTGAAGCTTTCTTT
CDR3 protein: CASTHPAGFNTEAFF
clone size: many
J gene: TRBJ1-1
D gene: .
V gene: TRBV12-3/TRBV12-4

CDR3 DNA: TGTGCCAGCAGCCGCCAGTGGAGCTCCTACAATGAGCAGTTCTTC
CDR3 protein: CASSRQWSSYNEQFF
clone size: many
J gene: TRBJ2-1
D gene: .
V gene: TRBV11-2

CDR3 DNA: TGTGCCAGCAGTGATTCCAGCCCGCCTTCTTCCTTC
CDR3 protein: CASSDSSPPSSF
clone size: many
J gene: TRBJ2-1
D gene: .
V gene: TRBV2

CDR3 DNA: TGCAGTGCAAGGGGGGCGACCGGGGAGCTGTTTTTT
CDR3 protein: CSARGATGELFF
clone size: many
J gene: TRBJ2-2
D gene: .
V gene: TRBV20-1

CDR3 DNA: TGTGCCAGCAGGAGGCTGGACAGGGGGAATGGCTACACCTTC
CDR3 protein: CASRRLDRGNGYTF
clone size: many
J gene: TRBJ1-2
D gene: TRBD1
V gene: TRBV28

CDR3 DNA: TGCGCCAGCAGCTTGAGCAACCCAGGGTACACTGAAGCTTTCTTT
CDR3 protein: CASSLSNPGYTEAFF
clone size: many
J gene: TRBJ1-1
D gene: .
V gene: TRBV5-1

CDR3 DNA: TGCAGTGCTAGAGAGGGGACAGGCCTTTCCTACGAGCAGTACTTC
CDR3 protein: CSAREGTGLSYEQYF
clone size: many
J gene: TRBJ2-7
D gene: TRBD1
V gene: TRBV20-1

CDR3 DNA: TGTGCCAGCACCCTAGTGTCGGGGGAGACCCAGTACTTC
CDR3 protein: CASTLVSGETQYF
clone size: many
J gene: TRBJ2-5
D gene: .
V gene: TRBV7-9

CDR3 DNA: TGTGCCAGCAGTGACTCTGACGGCGAGCTGTTTTTT
CDR3 protein: CASSDSDGELFF
clone size: many
J gene: TRBJ2-2
D gene: .
V gene: TRBV6-4

CDR3 DNA: TGTGCCAGCAGCGAAGGAAAAAGCTCCCGGACAGGGGGTGAAAAACTGTTTTTT
CDR3 protein: CASSEGKSSRTGGEKLFF
clone size: many
J gene: TRBJ1-4
D gene: TRBD1
V gene: TRBV7-9

CDR3 DNA: TGTGCCAGCAGTTTATCTGGGTTCTCCTATAATTCACCCCTCCACTTT
CDR3 protein: CASSLSGFSYNSPLHF
clone size: many
J gene: TRBJ1-6
D gene: .
V gene: TRBV27

CDR3 DNA: TGTGCCAGTAGCGGGACTCCGTATAGCAATCAGCCCCAGCATTTT
CDR3 protein: CASSGTPYSNQPQHF
clone size: many
J gene: TRBJ1-5
D gene: .
V gene: TRBV19

CDR3 DNA: TGCAGTGCTAGAGATCTATCCATGGGAAGCAATCAGCCCCAGCATTTT
CDR3 protein: CSARDLSMGSNQPQHF
clone size: few
J gene: TRBJ1-5
D gene: .
V gene: TRBV20-1

CDR3 DNA: TGTGCCAGCAGTGAAGCGTCGGGAGGGCCTTGGGTCGAGCAGTACTTC
CDR3 protein: CASSEASGGPWVEQYF
clone size: .
J gene: TRBJ2-7
D gene: TRBD2
V gene: TRBV2

CDR3 DNA: TGTGCCAGCAGTTTAGACAAACTCAATGAGCAGTTCTTC
CDR3 protein: CASSLDKLNEQFF
clone size: .
J gene: TRBJ2-1
D gene: .
V gene: TRBV12-3/TRBV12-4

CDR3 DNA: TGTGCCAGCAGCCAGGGAGAAGGGGCCTCCTACAATGAGCAGTTCTTC
CDR3 protein: CASSQGEGASYNEQFF
clone size: many
J gene: TRBJ2-1
D gene: .
V gene: TRBV11-2

CDR3 DNA: TGTGCCAGCAGCTTGGGCCTAGCCCGAGAGACCCAGTACTTC
CDR3 protein: CASSLGLARETQYF
clone size: many
J gene: TRBJ2-5
D gene: .
V gene: TRBV13

CDR3 DNA: TGTGCCAGCGGCTTAAGTCAGCCCCAGCATTTT
CDR3 protein: CASGLSQPQHF
clone size: many
J gene: TRBJ1-5
D gene: .
V gene: TRBV6-6

CDR3 DNA: TGCAGTGCTCCCCCAGCGGGATATGCAGATACGCAGTATTTT
CDR3 protein: CSAPPAGYADTQYF
clone size: .
J gene: TRBJ2-3
D gene: TRBD2
V gene: TRBV20-1

CDR3 DNA: TGTGCCAGCAAACCCCAGACAGGGACCCAGTACTTC
CDR3 protein: CASKPQTGTQYF
clone size: .
J gene: TRBJ2-5
D gene: .
V gene: TRBV6-2/TRBV6-3

CDR3 DNA: TGTGCCAGCAGAATAATTCCCGGGGAGCTGTTTTTT
CDR3 protein: CASRIIPGELFF
clone size: many
J gene: TRBJ2-2
D gene: .
V gene: TRBV5-8

CDR3 DNA: TGTGCCAGCAGCTTGGCCGTCAGGGGGTCCGACGAGCAGTACTTC
CDR3 protein: CASSLAVRGSDEQYF
clone size: many
J gene: TRBJ2-7
D gene: TRBD1
V gene: TRBV5-6

CDR3 DNA: TGTGCCTGGAGTGATGTGACAGGGGGGTTTTCCAATGAGCAGTTCTTC
CDR3 protein: CAWSDVTGGFSNEQFF
clone size: many
J gene: TRBJ2-1
D gene: TRBD1
V gene: TRBV30

CDR3 DNA: TGTGCCACCAGTGATTTGCCCGGGACCACAGATACGCAGTATTTT
CDR3 protein: CATSDLPGTTDTQYF
clone size: many
J gene: TRBJ2-3
D gene: .
V gene: TRBV24-1

CDR3 DNA: TGTGCCAGCAGCTTAGAACTAGCGGTTGCAGAGACCCAGTACTTC
CDR3 protein: CASSLELAVAETQYF
clone size: .
J gene: TRBJ2-5
D gene: TRBD2
V gene: TRBV11-2

CDR3 DNA: TGCGCCAGCAGCTTGGCAGCGAACACTGAAGCTTTCTTT
CDR3 protein: CASSLAANTEAFF
clone size: many
J gene: TRBJ1-1
D gene: .
V gene: TRBV5-1

CDR3 DNA: TGCAGTGCTAGAGGGACAGGGGACATCTCCTACGAGCAGTACTTC
CDR3 protein: CSARGTGDISYEQYF
clone size: many
J gene: TRBJ2-7
D gene: TRBD1
V gene: TRBV20-1

CDR3 DNA: TGTGCCAGTTTCCAGGGGGCCACCTCTGGAAACACCATATATTTT
CDR3 protein: CASFQGATSGNTIYF
clone size: .
J gene: TRBJ1-3
D gene: TRBD1
V gene: TRBV5-5

CDR3 DNA: TGTGCCAGCAGAAATGTTAACGACGAGCAGTACTTC
CDR3 protein: CASRNVNDEQYF
clone size: many
J gene: TRBJ2-7
D gene: .
V gene: TRBV7-6

CDR3 DNA: TGTGCCAGCAGCCGGGGGGTGAGGATAGATCAGCCCCAGCATTTT
CDR3 protein: CASSRGVRIDQPQHF
clone size: .
J gene: TRBJ1-5
D gene: .
V gene: TRBV5-6

CDR3 DNA: TGTGCCAGCAGTCTCAGGGGTAGGGGGGATACGCAGTATTTT
CDR3 protein: CASSLRGRGDTQYF
clone size: few
J gene: TRBJ2-3
D gene: .
V gene: TRBV12-3/TRBV12-4

CDR3 DNA: TGCGCCAGCAGCTTGGTGGGGGATGAAGAGACCCAGTACTTC
CDR3 protein: CASSLVGDEETQYF
clone size: many
J gene: TRBJ2-5
D gene: .
V gene: TRBV5-1

CDR3 DNA: TGTGCCAGCAGCTTAGGTCCTGGGGACTCCTACAATGAGCAGTTCTTC
CDR3 protein: CASSLGPGDSYNEQFF
clone size: many
J gene: TRBJ2-1
D gene: .
V gene: TRBV7-2

CDR3 DNA: TGCGCCAGCAGCAGGGGGGGAGGGTGGATGCAGTACTTC
CDR3 protein: CASSRGGGWMQYF
clone size: many
J gene: TRBJ2-7
D gene: .
V gene: TRBV4-1

CDR3 DNA: TGTGCCAGCAGCCAAGGCCCACAGGGATTATATGGCTACACCTTC
CDR3 protein: CASSQGPQGLYGYTF
clone size: many
J gene: TRBJ1-2
D gene: .
V gene: TRBV14

CDR3 DNA: TGTGCCAGCACCCAGGGAGGGCCCTCCTACGAGCAGTACTTC
CDR3 protein: CASTQGGPSYEQYF
clone size: many
J gene: TRBJ2-7
D gene: TRBD2
V gene: TRBV27

CDR3 DNA: TGTGCCAGCAGTTCTACTGGGACCTATGGCTACACCTTC
CDR3 protein: CASSSTGTYGYTF
clone size: many
J gene: TRBJ1-2
D gene: .
V gene: TRBV6-2/TRBV6-3